This T cell receptor (beta chain) is drawn from a study of blood T cells in healthy people across ages. Trimming cost V 5 bases and J 7 bases; bases outside gene matches: 10. This CDR3 has 15 residues. The second PCR ran 7 to 11 cycles with a sample-barcoded 5' primer and J-beta primers. There were at least 3 million CDR3-containing paired-end reads obtained from each sample. TCRdb recomputed calls from the 5' RACE reads with MiXCR, one row per CDR3 protein. Of some 1.1 million distinct CDR3 sequences listed, roughly two fifths are singletons. A few counts support this clonotype. Its antigen is undetermined. Study-wide findings and caveats: Lack of knowledge of donor CMV status possibly confounded expanded clonotype changes.

This chain links TRBV12-3 or TRBV12-4 with TRBJ2-7, with 11 nucleotides matching TRBD1. This receptor was obtained from a man aged 18 to 29 in good health. The specimen was blood. DNA for the CDR3: TGTGCCAGCAGTAAGGGACAGGGGGTTGACGATGAGCAGTACTTC. As protein: CASSKGQGVDDEQYF.